One and the same sample provided the 2 T cell receptor beta chains below, sequenced in a study of blood T cell repertoires in COVID-19. Clones were read by immunoSEQ multiplex PCR, and TCRdb kept only the in-frame ones, dropping some. The table records 200,000 to 300,000 clones, around nine tenths of them present only once. The sample comprised peripheral blood. The receptor source for this set is a woman aged 55-75 years with COVID-19, enrolled during active disease.

About this clone: This sample also contains other DNA sequences that code for the same CDR3. This chain connects TRBV6-5 to TRBJ1-2; 8 bases agree with TRBD1. Germline lookup yields CDR1 MNHEY and CDR2 SVGAGI. This CDR3 is 13 amino acids long. With 6 bases clipped from V and 4 bases from J, the junction kept 4 bases outside the gene matches. As DNA, the CDR3 is TGTGCCAGCAGCTACGACAGGGGCTATGGCTACACCTTC. Translating gives CASSYDRGYGYTF.

The rearrangement links TRBV11-2 to TRBJ2-5; TRBD2 aligns across 7 bases. This CDR3 is built from 14 residues. V lost 5 bases, J lost 3 bases, and 6 bases stayed unmatched. Looked up from germline, CDR1 is SGHAT and CDR2 is FQNNGV. The CDR3 protein is CASSPTGLEETQYF. Here the CDR3 DNA reads TGTGCCAGCAGCCCTACAGGACTAGAAGAGACCCAGTACTTC.